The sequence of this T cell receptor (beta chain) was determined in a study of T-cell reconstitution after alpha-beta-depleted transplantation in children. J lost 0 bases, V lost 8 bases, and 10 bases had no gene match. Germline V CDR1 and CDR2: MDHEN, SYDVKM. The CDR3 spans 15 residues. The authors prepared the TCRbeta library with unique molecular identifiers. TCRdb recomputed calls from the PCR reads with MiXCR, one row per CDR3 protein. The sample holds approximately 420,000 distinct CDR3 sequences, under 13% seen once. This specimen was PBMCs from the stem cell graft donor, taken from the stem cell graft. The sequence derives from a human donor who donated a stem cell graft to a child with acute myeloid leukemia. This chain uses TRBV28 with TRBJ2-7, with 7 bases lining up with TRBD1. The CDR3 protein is CASRIPGQTSYEQYV. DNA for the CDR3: TGTGCCAGCCGTATCCCGGGACAGACCTCCTACGAGCAGTACGTC.